This is a list of T cell receptor beta chains from one sample in a study of PD-1 blockade in classical Hodgkin lymphoma. Repertoires were generated with immunoSEQ multiplex PCR, while TCRdb's copy carries only in-frame clones and drops some. This table holds around 20,000 clones, 79% found once. This material consisted of peripheral blood mononuclear cells (PBMCs), taken before the second cycle of nivolumab. The receptors were gathered from a human donor with classical Hodgkin lymphoma. Both conserved end residues are trimmed from each CDR3. Fields, in order: D gene, V gene, CDR3 protein. A D gene is named only where the DNA matches it firmly.

d_call: TRBD1
v_call: TRBV7-9
cdr3_aa: ASVSPDRGQETQY

d_call: .
v_call: TRBV7-9
cdr3_aa: AGRRGSSGNTIY

d_call: TRBD2
v_call: TRBV11-2
cdr3_aa: ASSPTAGGSYEQY

d_call: TRBD1
v_call: TRBV6-1
cdr3_aa: ASSEVGQGANSPLH

d_call: TRBD2
v_call: TRBV28
cdr3_aa: ASSPGTSVTTDTQY

d_call: TRBD2
v_call: TRBV7-6
cdr3_aa: ASSLMPTSGRSETQY

d_call: TRBD1
v_call: TRBV25-1
cdr3_aa: ASSDPSGTGGITGELF

d_call: TRBD1
v_call: TRBV10-2
cdr3_aa: ATTGPREAF

d_call: .
v_call: TRBV14
cdr3_aa: ASRPWVGGKTEAF

d_call: .
v_call: TRBV28
cdr3_aa: ASSSAVNYEQY

d_call: .
v_call: TRBV13
cdr3_aa: ASSQHLRYRAKNIQY

d_call: TRBD2
v_call: TRBV7-8
cdr3_aa: ASSPRDYSHEQY

d_call: .
v_call: TRBV7-8
cdr3_aa: ASSLDQGGVYGYT

d_call: .
v_call: TRBV11-3
cdr3_aa: ASSSGLSSSYEQY

d_call: TRBD2
v_call: TRBV9
cdr3_aa: ASSVPQFGGENYNEQF

d_call: .
v_call: TRBV6-5
cdr3_aa: ASSRDQGWAFEQY

d_call: .
v_call: TRBV5-5
cdr3_aa: ASSHSSGRSNGYT

d_call: .
v_call: TRBV6-1
cdr3_aa: ASSGGGAGANVLT

d_call: TRBD1
v_call: TRBV5-8
cdr3_aa: ASSLPREGANTGELF

d_call: .
v_call: TRBV7-2
cdr3_aa: ASSLAYRRGTGELF

d_call: TRBD1
v_call: TRBV19
cdr3_aa: ASSIGQGGEKLF

d_call: TRBD1
v_call: TRBV29-1
cdr3_aa: SVRTGEASEQF

d_call: TRBD2
v_call: TRBV5-1
cdr3_aa: ASSLSGGYYEQY

d_call: TRBD1
v_call: TRBV2
cdr3_aa: ASSDRQGSGTDTQY

d_call: TRBD1
v_call: TRBV12-5
cdr3_aa: ASGLYVGQGAYEQY

d_call: TRBD2
v_call: TRBV27
cdr3_aa: ASSLSGRGQETQY

d_call: .
v_call: TRBV11-2
cdr3_aa: ASSSGVYEQY

d_call: TRBD1
v_call: TRBV10-2
cdr3_aa: ASSHYRGSTEAF

d_call: .
v_call: TRBV7-6
cdr3_aa: ASSLEARSSGANVLT

d_call: .
v_call: TRBV4-3
cdr3_aa: ASSQERITRLGNTEAF

d_call: .
v_call: TRBV5-4
cdr3_aa: ASSLGGPYNEQF

d_call: TRBD1
v_call: TRBV19
cdr3_aa: ASSRDREETQY

d_call: .
v_call: TRBV4-1
cdr3_aa: ASSQDRTERTEAF

d_call: .
v_call: TRBV6-6
cdr3_aa: ASSSSLGGYEQY

d_call: TRBD1
v_call: TRBV4-3
cdr3_aa: ASSQVLQGAGMNTEAF

d_call: .
v_call: TRBV2
cdr3_aa: ASHRGGVGGNTIY

d_call: .
v_call: TRBV5-4
cdr3_aa: ASSLSGSHSPLH

d_call: .
v_call: TRBV6-4
cdr3_aa: ASIENEQNTEAF

d_call: .
v_call: TRBV4-2
cdr3_aa: ASSRFGGGYGPQH

d_call: .
v_call: TRBV6-5
cdr3_aa: ASSYSFGFASYEQY

d_call: .
v_call: TRBV7-2
cdr3_aa: ASSLEPTAGELF

d_call: .
v_call: TRBV7-2
cdr3_aa: ASSPRTNEQF

d_call: .
v_call: TRBV6-1
cdr3_aa: ASSDRWQGPYNEQF

d_call: TRBD2
v_call: TRBV4-3
cdr3_aa: ASSPRRRGRANEQF

d_call: .
v_call: TRBV10-3
cdr3_aa: AISEISNTGELF

d_call: .
v_call: TRBV27
cdr3_aa: ASTSGVSEQF

d_call: TRBD1
v_call: TRBV5-1
cdr3_aa: ASSLGQGAIARLAKNIQY

d_call: .
v_call: TRBV27
cdr3_aa: ASSLTGKYNEQF

d_call: .
v_call: TRBV11-2
cdr3_aa: ASSPRQHTEAF

d_call: .
v_call: TRBV5-4
cdr3_aa: ASSLVLWGSFFPIYGYT

d_call: .
v_call: TRBV5-1
cdr3_aa: ASSLGGPNTEAF

d_call: TRBD1
v_call: TRBV14
cdr3_aa: ASSQVGQGAGTKQY

d_call: TRBD1
v_call: TRBV19
cdr3_aa: ASSQGTAGQPQH